Shown below are 15 T cell receptor beta chains from a single sample sequenced in a study of T cell responses to AZD1222 COVID-19 vaccine. Method: immunoSEQ multiplex PCR; TCRdb's copy keeps in-frame clones and lacks some. The sample has 150,000 to 200,000 clones, 85% to 95% seen once; the top ten hold 1.1% to 1.5%. The sample here was peripheral blood, taken on day 0 of AZD1222 vaccination. The receptors originated from an adult in good health.

This clone was observed a single time. The genes are TRBV28 and TRBJ1-5; D call uncertain. This CDR3 is 14 amino acids long. CDR1 and CDR2 (germline): MDHEN, SYDVKM. Trimming took 5 bases from V and 7 from J, leaving 15 bases between them. CDR3 bases: TGTGCCAGCAGTCTTCGGACCGTAGCCCAGCCCCAGCATTTT. It codes for CASSLRTVAQPQHF.

The chain employs TRBV27 and TRBJ1-1; the D is unclear. The V end lost 5 bases, the J end lost 0 bases, and 16 bases lay between the germline ends. The germline CDR1 and CDR2 sequences are MNHEY and SMNVEV (reference sequence). The CDR3 extends over 16 amino acids. This chain's CDR3 is CASSLNGGLMNTEAFF. The DNA of the CDR3 is TGTGCCAGCAGTCTCAACGGCGGCCTAATGAACACTGAAGCTTTCTTT.

The chain is built from TRBV7-3 and TRBJ2-2, with TRBD2 identical over 7 bases. The CDR3 has 14 residues. Trimming took 2 bases from V and 3 from J; bases not matched to a gene: 0. Per germline, CDR1 SGHTA and CDR2 FQGTGA. CDR3 amino acids: CASSLGRDTGELFF. As DNA, the CDR3 is TGTGCCAGCAGCTTAGGGAGGGACACCGGGGAGCTGTTTTTT.

The chain has TRBV6-2 or TRBV6-3 and TRBJ2-3, with D tentatively TRBD2 (5 bases). Trimming took 5 bases from V and 9 from J, leaving 15 bases between them. The CDR3 is 13 amino acids. Germline loops: CDR1 MNHEY, CDR2 SVGEGT. The CDR3 spells CASSPTLVLTQYF. The CDR3 DNA follows: TGTGCCAGCAGTCCCACACTAGTCCTCACGCAGTATTTT.

A few counts support this clone. This chain uses TRBV7-9 with TRBJ1-6; D is perhaps TRBD1 (5 bases). Germline assignment: CDR1 SEHNR and CDR2 FQNEAQ (reference sequence). This CDR3 is 14 amino acids long. V lost 5 bases and J lost 7, with 12 bases in between. In DNA, the CDR3 is TGTGCCAGCAGCACAACAGGTGAAAATTCACCCCTCCACTTT. Its translation: CASSTTGENSPLHF.

This chain joins TRBV10-3 and TRBJ2-7; a weak D match, TRBD2 (6 bases). Trimming cost V 0 bases and J 4 bases, with 10 bases left between them. This CDR3 has 14 amino acids. In germline, CDR1 is ENHRY, CDR2 SYGVKD. The chain's CDR3 is CAISESHGGYEQYF. The CDR3 nucleotides read TGTGCCATCAGTGAGTCGCACGGGGGTTACGAGCAGTACTTC.

The rearrangement uses TRBV2 and TRBJ1-1; no definite D call. Deletions cut 2 bases from V and 2 bases from J, with 6 bases between. CDR1 is SNHLY, CDR2 FYNNEI, per germline. The CDR3 covers 13 residues. CDR3 region: CASSEMGNTEAFF. The CDR3 DNA follows: TGTGCCAGCAGTGAAATGGGAAACACTGAAGCTTTCTTT.

Note on this clone: Germline and junction disagree at one end, which may indicate a read error. J is TRBJ1-5 and V is TRBV6-5; D remains unclear. Germline-derived CDR1 and CDR2 are MNHEY and SVGAGI. This CDR3 is 14 amino acids long. The CDR3 DNA sequence: TGTGCCAGCAGTGACTCGAATAGCAATCAGCCCCAGCATTTT. Protein: CASSDSNSNQPQHF.

The chain uses TRBV10-2 and TRBJ1-1; D possibly corresponds to TRBD1 (5 bases). The CDR3 has 11 residues. V lost 4 bases, J lost 8 bases, and 8 bases lay in between. Per germline, CDR1 WSHSY and CDR2 SAAADI. CDR3 coding DNA: TGCGCCAGCAGTGTGGGGGGAGAAGCTTTCTTT. Translating it yields CASSVGGEAFF.

The chain employs TRBV5-1 and TRBJ1-6, with 9 nucleotides matching TRBD1. The CDR3 is 18 residues long. Germline loops: CDR1 SGHRS, CDR2 YFSETQ. The V and J ends lost 0 bases and 7 bases, in that order; junction bases with no gene match: 11. The CDR3 sequence: CASSLAPEETGGNSPLHF. CDR3 coding DNA: TGCGCCAGCAGCTTGGCGCCGGAAGAGACAGGGGGAAATTCACCCCTCCACTTT. The full variable domain, rest sourced from reference TRBV5-1 and TRBJ1-6, is KAGVTQTPRYLIKTRGQQVTLSCSPISGHRSVSWYQQTPGQGLQFLFEYFSETQRNKGNFPGRFSGRQFSNSRSEMNVSTLELGDSALYLCASSLAPEETGGNSPLHFGNGTRLTVT.

The chain uses TRBV12-3 or TRBV12-4 and TRBJ2-7; a possible D gene is TRBD2 (6 bases). The CDR3 is 13 amino acids. V was shortened by 3 bases and J by 4 bases, with 10 bases between the two germline ends. CDR3 region: CASSFRGRYEQYF. CDR3 sequence (DNA): TGTGCCAGCAGTTTCCGGGGGAGGTACGAGCAGTACTTC.

The chain recombines TRBV5-1 with TRBJ1-1; 9 nucleotides match TRBD1. The CDR3 has 15 amino acids. V lost 4 bases to trimming and J lost 7 bases; unmatched junction nucleotides: 11. Germline-derived CDR1 and CDR2 are SGHRS and YFSETQ. The CDR3, as DNA: TGCGCCAGCAGCCTGACCGGGACAGGGCGGCTTGAAGCTTTCTTT. This encodes CASSLTGTGRLEAFF.

This sequence joins TRBV4-1 and TRBJ2-1, with TRBD2 identical over 11 bases. The junction had 17 bases not matched to a gene; V was cut back by 0 bases and J by 7 bases. The CDR3 sequence is 20 residues long. Germline V lookup: CDR1 MGHRA, CDR2 YSYEKL. CDR3 region: CASSQDDRTSGRPRKNEQFF. CDR3 DNA: TGCGCCAGCAGCCAAGATGATAGGACTAGCGGGCGCCCCCGTAAGAATGAGCAGTTCTTC.

The chain combines TRBV7-2 with TRBJ1-2; D is unclear. Germline V CDR1 and CDR2: SGHTA, FQGNSA. Deletions cut 2 bases from V and 2 bases from J, with 12 bases between. The CDR3 is 15 residues long. The CDR3 DNA follows: TGTGCCAGCAGCTTATCTTCCACAGAGAACTATGGCTACACCTTC. It yields the protein CASSLSSTENYGYTF.

This clone is medium-sized. The J gene is TRBJ2-2, the V gene TRBV24-1, with TRBD2 matching over 8 bases. Germline trimming cut 1 base from V and 4 bases from J; bases unmatched to any gene: 7. CDR3 length equals 17 residues. Germline V lookup: CDR1 KGHDR, CDR2 SFDVKD. The CDR3 sequence: CATSDLGAGEGTGELFF. CDR3 nucleotide sequence: TGTGCCACCAGTGATTTAGGAGCGGGAGAGGGCACCGGGGAGCTGTTTTTT.